This TCR beta chain was recorded in a study of glioma-infiltrating T cells (dated by TCRdb to the mid-2010s). With respect to the entire study: Sequencing of TCR alpha- and beta-chain repertoires was performed on glioma tissue, on non-neoplastic brain tissue, and on matched peripheral blood mononuclear cells. Each tissue-infiltrating repertoire was compared with the same patient's peripheral blood repertoire to measure divergence between tissue and blood T-cell populations. The paired cohort comprised three low-grade glioma patients, roughly 8 primary glioblastoma patients and three non-glioma patients contributing non-neoplastic brain tissue. What the work shows at the level of the full study, not this receptor alone: Group comparisons were based on small numbers of patients: three non-neoplastic, three low-grade glioma and several glioblastoma patients. VJ-independent divergence between tissue and blood was found to be below expectation in non-neoplastic patients but above expectation in all gliomas, particularly low-grade gliomas. Tissue and blood shared very few CDR3 sequences, a result attributed to high CDR3 diversity and limited sampling.

This clonotype has a count of ten or more. There is no known antigen for this receptor. Within one base of it there is no much larger clone, and no base qualities were kept. The iRepertoire nested amplicon-rescue multiplex PCR (arm-PCR) platform was used to amplify TCR alpha and beta CDR3 regions from RNA. For one-step reverse transcription and amplification, roughly 95-450 ng of tissue mRNA or PBMC total RNA was used as input. Following bead purification, Illumina adapters were added by a secondary multiplex PCR, and libraries between 200 and 400 bp were gel-purified. Internal 6-nucleotide barcodes were carried by the libraries and were used for demultiplexing. Sequencing of libraries was performed on an Illumina MiSeq with 2x220 or 2x250 nucleotide paired-end reads. Regarding the original processing steps: Paired reads were merged using FLASH 1.2.11 and aligned with BWA-MEM to the GRCh37 human genome, and TRA and TRB reads were then extracted. For V and J assignment, an IMGT-derived reference of cassette sequences and CDR3 motifs that included pseudogenes was used. Reads were translated in three frames, and productive CDR3s were defined as those with a C...FGXG motif and no stop codons. A clonotype was defined as a unique combination of a V-J cassette pair and a CDR3 amino acid sequence. Reads were filtered by Hamming distance, thresholded by each sample's sequence error rate in mapped regions. Starting from the raw public reads, TCRdb applied fastp trimming at Q25, assembled clones with MiXCR and retained in-frame beta chains. Every entry covers one CDR3 protein and lists the most common genes and DNA from its rows. TCRdb's processing, not the study's, gives the V and J calls here. The sample data list 160,000 or so distinct CDR3 sequences, and more than 35% of these were observed just once. Roughly 5.2% of the sample comes from the top ten.

Sequences DFQATT (CDR1) and SNEGSKA (CDR2) are obtained from the germline V gene (reference sequence). The germline ends are 18 bases apart after V is trimmed by 0 bases and J by 0 bases. There are 17 amino acids in the CDR3, from cysteine to phenylalanine inclusive. Only the CDR3 region is kept as DNA, spanning 51 bases read in frame from base 1. This receptor chain uses TRBV20-1 and TRBJ2-7; TRBD2 is a weak D gene call, 6 bases matching. The receptor was isolated from a human donor with low-grade glioma or glioblastoma, undergoing nonglioma brain surgery, or in good health (not recorded which). What was sequenced was glioma tissue, nonneoplastic brain tissue, or PBMCs (not recorded which). The nucleotides read TGCAGTGCTAGAGATAAGCGTCGCGGGACCAGCTCCTACGAGCAGTACTTC. Its coded protein is CSARDKRRGTSSYEQYF.